The entry below describes one TCR beta chain. The data were taken from a study of identical twins. TCRdb re-analysed the 5' RACE reads in MiXCR, keeping a single row per CDR3 protein. The sample consists of approximately 190,000 distinct CDR3 sequences, about 15% of them appearing once. With V trimmed by 3 bases and J by 2 bases, 10 bases remained unmatched. Germline V gene data show CDR1 as SGHRS and CDR2 as YFSETQ. This CDR3 contains 16 residues. The same data also went into a second study, on T cells expressing NK-cell markers.

Sequenced input: CD8+ T cells sorted from blood. The chain uses TRBV5-1 and TRBJ2-5; TRBD1 matches 7 bases. The clonotype comes from a woman between 18 and 29 years old in good health. The CDR3: CASSSLGDSRQETQYF. The CDR3 DNA reads as TGCGCCAGCAGCTCTCTTGGGGACAGTCGGCAAGAGACCCAGTACTTC.